This T cell receptor (beta chain) was retrieved from a study of shared clonotypes between healthy human individuals. The data were produced by immunoSEQ multiplex PCR, yet TCRdb's version contains in-frame clones alone and is incomplete. The sample records nearly 2 million clones, less than 95% being singletons. V was shortened by 3 bases and J by 2 bases, with 11 bases between the two germline ends. This CDR3 spans 14 amino acids. Germline assignment: CDR1 MNHEY and CDR2 SMNVEV (reference sequence). CD45RO-negative cells were positively selected for CCR7, leaving out terminally differentiated effector memory CD45RA+ cells.

The chain is built from TRBV27 and TRBJ2-7; no reliable D call. Sequenced: naive CD8+ T cells sorted from blood. The source is a man aged 18 to 30 in good health. CDR3 in amino acids: CASSFRYAPYEQYF. CDR3 bases: TGTGCCAGCAGTTTCCGCTATGCCCCCTACGAGCAGTACTTC.